The 4 T cell receptor beta chains listed next were all sequenced from one sample in a study of blood T cells in healthy people across ages. PCR was performed a second time for roughly 7 to 12 cycles using a sample-barcoded 5' primer and a J-beta primer mix. TCRdb recomputed calls from the 5' RACE reads with MiXCR, one row per CDR3 protein. Of 1.8 million or so distinct CDR3 sequences in the sample, 39% were seen once. Material for sequencing was blood. The receptors originated from a human donor in good health.

This clonotype was counted a few times. This chain joins TRBV4-3 and TRBJ2-6; D ambiguous. CDR3 length: 13 amino acids. Trimming cost V 2 bases and J 15 bases, with 14 bases left between them. Germline V CDR1 and CDR2: LGHNA, YSLEER. CDR3 sequence (DNA): TGCGCCAGCAGCCAAAGGAGTCAGGTCGCCCTGACTTTC. Its protein is CASSQRSQVALTF.

This clonotype was counted a single time. The chain is built from TRBV21-1 and TRBJ1-4. TRBV21-1 is listed as a pseudogene. The CDR3 sequence is 13 residues long. As DNA, the CDR3 is TGTGCCAGCAGCAAAGCTCAGACCGAAAAACTGTTTTTT. Translating it yields CASSKAQTEKLFF.

This clonotype turned up a few times. The CDR3 sequence is CASSDNSGGIYEQYF. The CDR3 DNA is TGCGCCAGCAGCGATAACTCGGGGGGGATCTACGAGCAGTACTTC. The gene calls are TRBV5-1 and TRBJ2-7, with 8 bases fitting TRBD2. CDR3 length: 15 amino acids. V shed 4 bases, J shed 3 bases, and the junction held 9 bases outside the gene matches. The V gene's germline CDR1 is SGHRS and CDR2 YFSETQ.

This chain links TRBV5-6 with TRBJ2-5; possibly TRBD2 for D (7 bases). There are 16 residues in the CDR3. CDR1 and CDR2 (germline): SGHDT, YYEEEE. The germline V and J ends were trimmed by 4 bases and 6 bases, with 22 bases remaining between them. The CDR3 here is CASSRRVGGLEKTQYF. The DNA of the CDR3 is TGTGCCAGCAGCCGACGGGTGGGGGGGCTCGAAAAGACCCAGTACTTC.